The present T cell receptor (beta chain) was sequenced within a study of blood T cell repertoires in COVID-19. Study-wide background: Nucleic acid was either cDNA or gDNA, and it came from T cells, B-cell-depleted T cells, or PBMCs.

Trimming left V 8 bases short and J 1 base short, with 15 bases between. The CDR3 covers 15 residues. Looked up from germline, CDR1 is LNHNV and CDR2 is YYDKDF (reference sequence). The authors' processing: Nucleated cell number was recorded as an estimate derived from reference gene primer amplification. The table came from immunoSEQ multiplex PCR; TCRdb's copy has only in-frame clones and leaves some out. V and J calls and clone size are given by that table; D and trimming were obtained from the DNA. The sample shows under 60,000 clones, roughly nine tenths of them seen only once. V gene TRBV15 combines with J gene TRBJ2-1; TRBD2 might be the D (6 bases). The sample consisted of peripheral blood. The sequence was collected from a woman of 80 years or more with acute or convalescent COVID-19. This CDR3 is CATSAGTTSYNEQFF. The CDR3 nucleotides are TGTGCCACCTCGGCGGGGACCACTTCCTACAATGAGCAGTTCTTC.